Below are 2 T cell receptor beta chains sequenced from a single sample in a study of cytomegalovirus exposure and HLA in healthy donors (dated by TCRdb to about 2017). The method behind the library was the immunoSEQ multiplex PCR assay. Here the immuneACCESS table is served through TCRdb, limited to in-frame sequences with V and J called. Missing clones are a known gap in these copies; in checked studies unresolved V genes cover under half, and the rest lacks a known reason. The sample includes about 190,000 clones, with about 84% observed a single time. More than 1.1% of the sample rests with the top ten. Sequenced material: PBMCs. The receptors were sampled from a woman under 30 in good health and CMV-seronegative.

This clone was found many times. V is TRBV19 and J is TRBJ1-2; D not certain. The CDR3 is 11 amino acids. CDR1 and CDR2 (germline): LNHDA, SQIVND (reference sequence). Trimming shortened V by 5 bases and J by 4 bases, and 5 bases separated the two germline ends. The DNA of the CDR3 is TGTGCCAGTAGTCTGAGCTATGGCTACACCTTC. Encoded protein: CASSLSYGYTF.

The chain uses TRBV2 and TRBJ2-3; TRBD2 might be the D (7 bases). V was clipped by 0 bases and J by 6 bases, with 16 bases between them. The germline V gene has CDR1 SNHLY and CDR2 FYNNEI. CDR3 size: 16 residues. The CDR3 coding sequence is TGTGCCAGCAGTGAAGCGCTGGGGGGGCCAGGCGATACGCAGTATTTT. Encoded protein: CASSEALGGPGDTQYF.